This passage covers 26 T cell receptor beta chains from one sample sequenced in a study of beta chain features in type 1 diabetes. Sequenced material consisted of expressed TCRB transcripts (all of the isolated RNA was reverse transcribed). The method was immunoSEQ multiplex PCR; TCRdb's version includes in-frame clones alone and lacks a portion of them. The sample contains under 800,000 clones, 15% to 18% of which appear only once. Material: naive CD4+ T cells from blood. The receptor set was obtained from a man aged 18 to 29 in good health.

The chain employs TRBV4-3 and TRBJ2-2; 10 positions agree with TRBD2. J was trimmed by 3 bases and V by 4 bases; bases with no gene match: 5. Per the germline V gene, CDR1 is LGHNA and CDR2 is YSLEER. The CDR3 has 16 residues. CDR3 in DNA: TGCGCCAGCAGCCTTGCAAGCGGGAGGGACACCGGGGAGCTGTTTTTT. Its protein is CASSLASGRDTGELFF.

The rearrangement joins TRBV4-1 to TRBJ1-2; D gene ambiguous. The CDR3 totals 16 residues. Germline CDR1 is MGHRA and CDR2 is YSYEKL. V was cut by 3 bases and J by 4 bases, with 18 bases left in between. CDR3 amino acids: CASSHSWAPASYGYTF. CDR3 DNA: TGCGCCAGCAGCCACTCCTGGGCTCCAGCTAGCTATGGCTACACCTTC.

The rearrangement joins TRBV12-5 to TRBJ2-7; 8 nucleotides match TRBD2. This CDR3 comprises 16 residues. The germline V gene encodes CDR1 LGHNT and CDR2 FRNRAP. V dropped 5 bases and J dropped 4; count of bases not matched to a gene: 13. CDR3 sequence (DNA): TGTGCTAGTGGTCCCGCGGGGGTAGCGGGGATTTACGAGCAGTACTTC. It is translated as CASGPAGVAGIYEQYF.

Of note for this clone: Different DNA sequences within this sample yield the same CDR3. The chain is built from TRBV18 and TRBJ2-3; D is unresolved. The germline V gene has CDR1 KGHSH and CDR2 LQKENI. This CDR3 is 14 amino acids long. V was shortened by 4 bases and J by 0 bases, with 8 bases between the two germline ends. CDR3 in amino acids: CASSRDSSTDTQYF. Written as DNA, the CDR3 is TGTGCCAGCTCACGCGACTCCAGCACAGATACGCAGTATTTT.

This clone was picked up a small number of times. The chain uses TRBV6-5 and TRBJ2-3; TRBD1 is a possible D gene (5 bases). Germline CDR1 MNHEY, CDR2 SVGAGI. CDR3 length equals 15 residues. Trimming removed 0 bases at V and 2 bases at J, with 9 bases between. CDR3 DNA sequence: TGTGCCAGCAGTTACTCGTACAGGCCCACAGATACGCAGTATTTT. It is translated as CASSYSYRPTDTQYF.

The chain carries TRBV9 and TRBJ1-1; 8 nucleotides match TRBD1. This CDR3 is built from 14 residues. The ends lost 2 bases at V and 5 bases at J; junction bases unmatched: 5. Germline values: CDR1 SGDLS, CDR2 YYNGEE. The CDR3 region is CASSVGNRGTEAFF. The DNA of the CDR3 is TGTGCCAGCAGCGTTGGGAACAGGGGGACTGAAGCTTTCTTT.

The V gene is TRBV7-2, the J gene TRBJ2-7, with 9 positions matching TRBD2. CDR1 and CDR2 (germline): SGHTA, FQGNSA. The CDR3 totals 16 residues. Germline trimming cut 5 bases from V and 9 bases from J; bases unmatched to any gene: 17. The CDR3 here is CASSIGTSRSSIGQYF. The CDR3 region has the DNA TGTGCCAGCAGCATTGGGACTAGCAGGTCTTCGATTGGGCAGTACTTC.

This clone appeared a few times. This chain joins TRBV10-2 and TRBJ2-3, with a possible D match to TRBD1 (5 bases). CDR3 size: 13 residues. The germline CDR1 and CDR2 sequences are WSHSY and SAAADI. Trimming pared 6 bases from V and 3 bases from J, leaving 10 bases between. The CDR3 protein is CASRPYRTDTQYF. CDR3 bases: TGCGCCAGCAGGCCTTACAGGACAGATACGCAGTATTTT.

This clone occurred a few times. The chain recombines TRBV19 with TRBJ2-1; D is ambiguous. The ends were cut back, 4 bases at V and 3 bases at J, with 4 bases in the middle. Germline V gene data show CDR1 as LNHDA and CDR2 as SQIVND (reference sequence). This CDR3 spans 12 amino acids. The CDR3 nucleotides read TGTGCCAGTAGTACCAGCTACAATGAGCAGTTCTTC. Translated: CASSTSYNEQFF.

In its sample, this clone was seen a few times. The chain uses TRBV7-2 and TRBJ2-7; D might be TRBD1 (6 bases). The CDR3 spans 15 residues. Trimming removed 4 bases from V and 4 bases from J, with 17 bases in between. Germline values: CDR1 SGHTA, CDR2 FQGNSA. This CDR3 is CASSSGQRAYYEQYF. The CDR3 DNA is TGTGCCAGCAGCTCAGGACAGCGAGCTTATTACGAGCAGTACTTC.

This clone came up a few times. In the same sample, other DNA sequences code for this CDR3. The rearrangement uses TRBV7-3 and TRBJ2-1; D is perhaps TRBD1 (5 bases). The CDR3 runs to 13 residues. V was pared by 3 bases and J by 7 bases, with 10 bases between. Germline CDR1 reads SGHTA; CDR2 reads FQGTGA. For the CDR3, the DNA is TGTGCCAGCAGCTTGTCCTCAGGGAATGAGCAGTTCTTC. Translated: CASSLSSGNEQFF.

The chain links TRBV6-5 to TRBJ2-7, with a tentative D call TRBD1 (5 bases). The CDR3 extends over 14 amino acids. Trimming left V 0 bases short and J 5 bases short, with 11 bases between. The germline CDR1 and CDR2 sequences are MNHEY and SVGAGI. The CDR3 reads CASSYSQGTHEQYF. The CDR3 coding sequence is TGTGCCAGCAGTTACTCGCAGGGTACACACGAGCAGTACTTC.

This clone was counted only a few times. The CDR3 region has the DNA TGTGCCAGCAGCTGGGCCTGGGCCGCGAACACCGGGGAGCTGTTTTTT. Protein sequence: CASSWAWAANTGELFF. The V gene is TRBV5-6, the J gene TRBJ2-2; the D is unclear. This CDR3 comprises 16 residues. V was clipped by 3 bases and J by 0 bases, with 12 bases between them. Germline V CDR1 and CDR2: SGHDT, YYEEEE.

The rearrangement joins TRBV4-2 to TRBJ2-3; no clear D. V gave up 0 bases and J gave up 3 bases, with 10 bases separating them. The CDR3 contains 15 residues. The germline CDR1 and CDR2 sequences are LGHNA and YNFKEQ. The CDR3 spells CASSQEGVGTDTQYF. The CDR3 region has the DNA TGTGCCAGCAGCCAAGAGGGTGTGGGGACAGATACGCAGTATTTT.

This rearrangement joins TRBV7-3 to TRBJ2-5; TRBD1 is a possible D gene (5 bases). Trimming shortened V by 8 bases and J by 5 bases, and 15 bases separated the two germline ends. Germline CDR1 reads SGHTA; CDR2 reads FQGTGA. This CDR3 has 13 residues. CDR3 amino acids: CASSTDSWETQYF. In nucleotides, the CDR3 is TGTGCCAGCTCGACAGACTCCTGGGAGACCCAGTACTTC.

This sequence joins TRBV6-5 and TRBJ1-2, with TRBD1 matching 11 bases. The CDR3 length is 15 residues. In germline, CDR1 is MNHEY, CDR2 SVGAGI. V shed 6 bases, J shed 4 bases, and the junction held 7 bases outside the gene matches. CDR3 protein: CASRLVGTGGYGYTF. The CDR3 DNA is TGTGCCAGCAGACTCGTCGGGACAGGGGGCTATGGCTACACCTTC.

V usage is TRBV29-1 and J usage is TRBJ2-6; TRBD1 matches at 7 bases. CDR3 size: 18 residues. After removal of 4 bases from V and 0 bases from J, the junction contained 12 bases not matched to a gene. Germline-derived CDR1 and CDR2 are SQVTM and ANQGSEA. Here the CDR3 DNA reads TGCAGCGTTGGGTCTCTTGCAGGGGACAGCTCTGGGGCCAACGTCCTGACTTTC. Its protein is CSVGSLAGDSSGANVLTF.

This sequence joins TRBV11-1 and TRBJ2-3, with D perhaps matching TRBD1 (5 bases). Looked up from germline, CDR1 is SGHAT and CDR2 is FQDESV (reference sequence). V shed 2 bases and J shed 5 bases, with 20 bases lying between them. The CDR3 sequence is 17 residues long. CDR3 in amino acids: CASSLIGPTAFRDTQYF. In DNA form, the CDR3 reads TGTGCCAGCAGCTTAATAGGTCCGACAGCTTTTCGAGATACGCAGTATTTT.

V and J are TRBV28 and TRBJ2-7; 8 positions match TRBD1. CDR1 is MDHEN and CDR2 is SYDVKM in the germline V gene. The CDR3 loop spans 16 amino acids. J gave up 1 base and V 5 bases, and 10 bases lay outside the gene matches. CDR3 residues: CASSPGQGRRSYEQYF. The CDR3, as DNA: TGTGCCAGCAGTCCCGGACAGGGCCGACGGTCCTACGAGCAGTACTTC.

This clone was seen a few times. The V and J genes are TRBV5-6 and TRBJ2-6; 7 positions match TRBD1. Germline V gene lookup returns CDR1 SGHDT and CDR2 YYEEEE. The CDR3 length is 18 residues. V lost 0 bases, J lost 1 base, and 7 bases stayed unmatched. The CDR3 bases are TGTGCCAGCAGCTTGGTGGGTAGGGGGCTTTCTGGGGCCAACGTCCTGACTTTC. As protein: CASSLVGRGLSGANVLTF. The whole variable domain, remainder taken from reference TRBV5-6 and TRBJ2-6, is DAGVTQSPTHLIKTRGQQVTLRCSPKSGHDTVSWYQQALGQGPQFIFQYYEEEERQRGNFPDRFSGHQFPNYSSELNVNALLLGDSALYLCASSLVGRGLSGANVLTFGAGSRLTVL.

The V and J genes are TRBV7-2 and TRBJ1-5, with no clear D. There are 11 residues in the CDR3. Germline CDR1 SGHTA, CDR2 FQGNSA. The V end lost 5 bases, the J end lost 7 bases, and 6 bases lay between the germline ends. The chain's CDR3 is CASSLAQPQHF. DNA of the CDR3: TGTGCCAGCAGCCTCGCACAGCCCCAGCATTTT.

This clone was seen only a few times. The chain recombines TRBV21-1 with TRBJ1-1; TRBD1, the table's D call, lacks a check against the DNA. TRBV21-1 is labeled a pseudogene. This CDR3 region has 15 residues. CDR3 loop: CASSPMDSPNTEAFF. The CDR3 bases are TGTGCCAGCAGCCCCATGGACAGCCCGAACACTGAAGCTTTCTTT.

This clone was seen a handful of times. The chain has TRBV29-1 and TRBJ2-6, with 7 nucleotides matching TRBD2. The CDR3 consists of 15 residues. V was clipped by 3 bases and J by 0 bases; unmatched bases: 2. Germline CDR1 reads SQVTM; CDR2 reads ANQGSEA. This CDR3 is CSVESGGSGANVLTF. In nucleotides, the CDR3 is TGCAGCGTTGAGTCGGGGGGCTCTGGGGCCAACGTCCTGACTTTC.

The chain combines TRBV30 with TRBJ1-5, with 9 bases that match TRBD1. The CDR3 consists of 13 residues. Germline V gives CDR1 GTSNPN, CDR2 SVGIG (reference sequence). V dropped 6 bases and J dropped 6; count of bases not matched to a gene: 6. CDR3: CACHRGLGQPQHF. CDR3 coding DNA: TGTGCCTGTCACAGGGGGCTCGGTCAGCCCCAGCATTTT.

The chain links TRBV7-3 to TRBJ1-1; no clear D gene. The length of the CDR3 is 13 residues. The V and J ends lost 5 bases and 6 bases respectively, with 13 bases between them. Germline V gene sequence: CDR1 SGHTA, CDR2 FQGTGA. CDR3 nucleotides: TGTGCCAGCAGCACGGGCGAGGTCGCTGAAGCTTTCTTT. The encoded protein is CASSTGEVAEAFF.

The CDR3 DNA follows: TGTGCCAGCAGCTACCGGGACAGGGCGAAAAAACTGTTTTTT. As protein: CASSYRDRAKKLFF. The chain employs TRBV5-6 and TRBJ1-4; 9 positions agree with TRBD1. The CDR3 sequence is 14 residues long. Germline assignment: CDR1 SGHDT and CDR2 YYEEEE. Trimming cost V 3 bases and J 9 bases; bases outside gene matches: 6.